The present T cell receptor beta chain was sequenced within a study of control samples from healthy donors and cancer patients. Sequenced by immunoSEQ multiplex PCR; TCRdb stores in-frame clones only, minus some. The sample has 150,000 to 170,000 clones, about 94% seen once; the top ten hold around 6.2%. Germline V gene data show CDR1 as SEHNR and CDR2 as FQNEAQ (reference sequence). Trimming took 4 bases from V and 4 from J, leaving 13 bases between them. The CDR3 extends over 14 amino acids. The sequence derives from a man aged 35 to 55 in good health. The genes are TRBV7-9 and TRBJ1-2, with D perhaps matching TRBD1 (6 bases). Material for sequencing was blood. CDR3 region: CASSSAGAFYGYTF. The CDR3 DNA is TGTGCCAGCAGCTCGGCGGGGGCCTTCTATGGCTACACCTTC.